These T cell receptor beta chains were read from a single sample in a study of blood T cells in healthy people across ages. In TCRdb, the 5' RACE reads were re-called with MiXCR into one record per CDR3 protein. The table shows more than 900,000 distinct CDR3 sequences, with around 25% occurring only once. The data were also submitted as part of a second study, on T cells of mothers and their children.

The sequencing input was blood. The receptors were gathered from a girl aged 2 to 9 in good health. The CDR3 runs from the conserved cysteine through the conserved F or W. A D gene is named only where the DNA matches it firmly. The size of a clone is reported for some rows only, either as once, few or many, or as a class for expanded clones.

clone_size: few
v_call: TRBV29-1
j_call: TRBJ1-4
d_call: NA
cdr3_aa: CSARGAANEKLFF
cdr3_nt: TGCAGCGCCAGAGGAGCAGCTAATGAAAAACTGTTTTTT

clone_size: NA
v_call: TRBV6-1
j_call: TRBJ2-5
d_call: NA
cdr3_aa: CASSLGQRYQETQYF
cdr3_nt: TGTGCCAGCAGCCTGGGACAACGGTACCAAGAGACCCAGTACTTC

clone_size: few
v_call: TRBV5-1
j_call: TRBJ2-5
d_call: NA
cdr3_aa: CASSLGLGVVSQETQYF
cdr3_nt: TGCGCCAGCAGCTTGGGGTTAGGAGTAGTTTCCCAAGAGACCCAGTACTTC

clone_size: NA
v_call: TRBV7-2
j_call: TRBJ2-7
d_call: TRBD1
cdr3_aa: CASSLRNRGYEQYF
cdr3_nt: TGTGCCAGCAGCTTAAGGAACAGGGGATACGAGCAGTACTTC

clone_size: few
v_call: TRBV4-3
j_call: TRBJ1-1
d_call: NA
cdr3_aa: CASSQEVRGPNTEAFF
cdr3_nt: TGCGCCAGCAGCCAAGAAGTCCGGGGGCCGAACACTGAAGCTTTCTTT

clone_size: NA
v_call: TRBV20-1
j_call: TRBJ2-1
d_call: TRBD2
cdr3_aa: CSASGASGTYNEQFF
cdr3_nt: TGCAGTGCTAGCGGGGCTAGCGGTACCTACAATGAGCAGTTCTTC

clone_size: NA
v_call: TRBV7-6
j_call: TRBJ2-3
d_call: TRBD2
cdr3_aa: CASSLKASGESTDTQYF
cdr3_nt: TGTGCCAGCAGCTTAAAGGCTAGCGGGGAGAGCACAGATACGCAGTATTTT

clone_size: NA
v_call: TRBV12-5
j_call: TRBJ2-7
d_call: NA
cdr3_aa: CASGLNYEQYF
cdr3_nt: TGTGCTAGTGGTTTGAACTACGAGCAGTACTTC

clone_size: few
v_call: TRBV5-6
j_call: TRBJ2-1
d_call: NA
cdr3_aa: CASSFVGRDDEQFF
cdr3_nt: TGTGCCAGCAGCTTCGTCGGGAGAGACGATGAGCAGTTCTTC

clone_size: many
v_call: TRBV2
j_call: TRBJ2-1
d_call: NA
cdr3_aa: CATRDIHNEQFF
cdr3_nt: TGTGCCACCCGGGACATACACAATGAGCAGTTCTTC

clone_size: NA
v_call: TRBV7-9
j_call: TRBJ1-1
d_call: TRBD1
cdr3_aa: CATTQGGRTEAFF
cdr3_nt: TGTGCCACTACACAGGGGGGGAGAACTGAAGCTTTCTTT

clone_size: NA
v_call: TRBV20-1
j_call: TRBJ1-3
d_call: NA
cdr3_aa: CSVFTGTSGNTIYF
cdr3_nt: TGCAGTGTTTTTACAGGGACTTCTGGAAACACCATATATTTT

clone_size: NA
v_call: TRBV29-1
j_call: TRBJ1-1
d_call: NA
cdr3_aa: CSVDFTDTEAFF
cdr3_nt: TGCAGCGTTGACTTTACGGACACTGAAGCTTTCTTT

clone_size: NA
v_call: TRBV28
j_call: TRBJ2-1
d_call: NA
cdr3_aa: CASSQGRAEQFF
cdr3_nt: TGTGCCAGCTCCCAGGGTCGGGCTGAGCAGTTCTTC

clone_size: few
v_call: TRBV4-1
j_call: TRBJ1-5
d_call: NA
cdr3_aa: CASSQDSEPQHF
cdr3_nt: TGCGCCAGCAGCCAAGATTCTGAGCCCCAGCATTTT

clone_size: few
v_call: TRBV5-1
j_call: TRBJ2-5
d_call: NA
cdr3_aa: CASSFGGGEYQETQYF
cdr3_nt: TGCGCCAGCAGCTTTGGGGGAGGAGAGTACCAAGAGACCCAGTACTTC

clone_size: NA
v_call: TRBV5-1
j_call: TRBJ2-7
d_call: NA
cdr3_aa: CASSFADPYEQYF
cdr3_nt: TGCGCCAGCAGCTTTGCGGATCCCTACGAGCAGTACTTC

clone_size: NA
v_call: TRBV5-1
j_call: TRBJ2-5
d_call: NA
cdr3_aa: CASSLVPGESETQYF
cdr3_nt: TGCGCCAGCAGCTTGGTGCCGGGGGAGTCAGAGACCCAGTACTTC

clone_size: few
v_call: TRBV29-1
j_call: TRBJ2-7
d_call: TRBD1
cdr3_aa: CSMNLRDRGYEQYF
cdr3_nt: TGCAGCATGAACCTCCGGGACAGGGGTTACGAGCAGTACTTC

clone_size: NA
v_call: TRBV5-1
j_call: TRBJ2-4
d_call: NA
cdr3_aa: CASSPQDSPVNIQYF
cdr3_nt: TGCGCCAGCAGCCCTCAGGACAGCCCCGTGAACATTCAGTACTTC

clone_size: few
v_call: TRBV12-3/TRBV12-4
j_call: TRBJ2-7
d_call: NA
cdr3_aa: CASSLGGARYEQYF
cdr3_nt: TGTGCCAGCAGTTTAGGGGGGGCCAGGTACGAGCAGTACTTT

clone_size: NA
v_call: TRBV2
j_call: TRBJ2-3
d_call: NA
cdr3_aa: CASSDGRMSTDTQYF
cdr3_nt: TGTGCCAGCAGTGATGGCCGGATGAGCACAGATACGCAGTATTTT

clone_size: NA
v_call: TRBV24-1
j_call: TRBJ2-7
d_call: NA
cdr3_aa: CATSDPLRVYEQYF
cdr3_nt: TGTGCCACCAGTGATCCGCTCAGGGTATACGAGCAGTACTTC

clone_size: few
v_call: TRBV4-2
j_call: TRBJ1-4
d_call: NA
cdr3_aa: CASSQEVTNEKLFF
cdr3_nt: TGTGCCAGCAGCCAAGAGGTGACTAATGAAAAACTGTTTTTT

clone_size: few
v_call: TRBV27
j_call: TRBJ2-1
d_call: NA
cdr3_aa: CAISTGGVYNEQFF
cdr3_nt: TGTGCCATCTCGACAGGTGGCGTCTACAATGAGCAGTTCTTC

clone_size: NA
v_call: TRBV6-5
j_call: TRBJ2-3
d_call: NA
cdr3_aa: CASTTGLALSTDTQYF
cdr3_nt: TGTGCCAGCACCACGGGGCTAGCGCTCAGCACAGATACGCAGTATTTT

clone_size: NA
v_call: TRBV12-3/TRBV12-4
j_call: TRBJ1-2
d_call: NA
cdr3_aa: CASSDTGLSYTF
cdr3_nt: TGTGCCAGCAGCGATACAGGGCTCTCTTACACCTTC

clone_size: few
v_call: TRBV10-3
j_call: TRBJ2-3
d_call: NA
cdr3_aa: CAISELYKDTQYF
cdr3_nt: TGTGCCATTAGTGAACTGTACAAGGATACGCAGTATTTT

clone_size: few
v_call: TRBV28
j_call: TRBJ1-5
d_call: NA
cdr3_aa: CASSRARGEPQHF
cdr3_nt: TGTGCCAGCAGTCGGGCCCGAGGGGAGCCCCAGCATTTT

clone_size: few
v_call: TRBV4-1
j_call: TRBJ2-7
d_call: NA
cdr3_aa: CASSQDYYSYEQYF
cdr3_nt: TGCGCCAGCAGCCAAGACTACTACTCCTACGAGCAGTACTTC

clone_size: NA
v_call: TRBV9
j_call: TRBJ1-4
d_call: TRBD1
cdr3_aa: CASNPTGKGEKLFF
cdr3_nt: TGTGCCAGCAACCCGACAGGGAAGGGTGAAAAACTGTTTTTT

clone_size: NA
v_call: TRBV20-1
j_call: TRBJ2-7
d_call: NA
cdr3_aa: CSARPSGNFTYEQYF
cdr3_nt: TGCAGTGCTCGACCGAGCGGAAATTTCACCTACGAGCAGTACTTC

clone_size: few
v_call: TRBV18
j_call: TRBJ1-2
d_call: NA
cdr3_aa: CASSPITGSNYGYTF
cdr3_nt: TGTGCCAGCTCACCAATTACAGGTTCCAACTATGGCTACACCTTC

clone_size: few
v_call: TRBV2
j_call: TRBJ1-2
d_call: NA
cdr3_aa: CASRLWGGLAGYTF
cdr3_nt: TGTGCCAGCAGGCTTTGGGGGGGTCTGGCTGGCTACACCTTC

clone_size: few
v_call: TRBV29-1
j_call: TRBJ1-2
d_call: NA
cdr3_aa: CSAAALGNYGYTF
cdr3_nt: TGCAGCGCCGCGGCTTTGGGGAACTATGGCTACACCTTC

clone_size: NA
v_call: TRBV13
j_call: TRBJ1-6
d_call: NA
cdr3_aa: CASSLNRQVNSPLHF
cdr3_nt: TGTGCCAGCAGCTTAAATAGACAGGTGAATTCACCCCTCCACTTT

clone_size: NA
v_call: TRBV7-9
j_call: TRBJ2-3
d_call: TRBD1
cdr3_aa: CASSPRQGRRTQYF
cdr3_nt: TGTGCCAGCAGCCCGAGACAGGGGCGGCGGACGCAGTATTTT

clone_size: few
v_call: TRBV20-1
j_call: TRBJ2-7
d_call: NA
cdr3_aa: CSASRTVSSSYEQYF
cdr3_nt: TGCAGTGCTAGCCGGACAGTTTCTAGCTCCTACGAGCAGTACTTC

clone_size: few
v_call: TRBV10-1
j_call: TRBJ2-7
d_call: TRBD2
cdr3_aa: CASSNPGTSGYEQYF
cdr3_nt: TGCGCCAGCTCAAACCCCGGGACTAGCGGATACGAGCAGTACTTC

clone_size: NA
v_call: TRBV28
j_call: TRBJ1-6
d_call: NA
cdr3_aa: CASSQTGTPLHF
cdr3_nt: TGTGCCAGCTCACAGACTGGAACGCCCCTCCACTTT

clone_size: few
v_call: TRBV4-1
j_call: TRBJ2-1
d_call: TRBD2
cdr3_aa: CASSQEYFGTSESNEQFF
cdr3_nt: TGCGCCAGCAGCCAAGAGTACTTCGGGACTAGCGAGTCCAATGAGCAGTTCTTC

clone_size: many
v_call: TRBV27
j_call: TRBJ2-7
d_call: NA
cdr3_aa: CASSLGGVSSYEQYF
cdr3_nt: TGTGCCAGCAGTTTAGGCGGCGTCAGCTCCTACGAGCAGTACTTC

clone_size: NA
v_call: TRBV5-1
j_call: TRBJ2-1
d_call: NA
cdr3_aa: CASTSPGRINNEQFF
cdr3_nt: TGCGCCAGCACGTCCCCGGGGCGGATCAACAATGAGCAGTTCTTC

clone_size: NA
v_call: TRBV7-6
j_call: TRBJ2-3
d_call: TRBD2
cdr3_aa: CASSLAGTSDTDTQYF
cdr3_nt: TGTGCCAGCAGCTTAGCCGGGACTAGCGACACAGATACGCAGTATTTT

clone_size: NA
v_call: TRBV7-2
j_call: TRBJ2-1
d_call: NA
cdr3_aa: CASSLARGVYNEQFF
cdr3_nt: TGTGCCAGCAGCTTAGCCAGGGGGGTTTACAATGAGCAGTTCTTC